This passage covers 15 T cell receptor beta chains from one sample sequenced in a study of response to subunit inactivated influenza vaccine. Using its own MiXCR run on the RT-PCR reads, TCRdb lists one record per CDR3 protein. The data hold approximately 500,000 distinct CDR3 sequences, with 10% to 15% observed a single time. The specimen comprised PBMCs from blood, sampled 35 to 45 days after vaccination. These receptors were obtained from a man aged 45-65 years who received an inactivated influenza vaccine.

The table lists this clonotype with a few counts. The chain uses TRBV6-5 and TRBJ2-7; possible D gene TRBD2, 7 bases. The CDR3 extends over 15 amino acids. Between the trimmed V and J ends, which lost 2 bases and 3 bases, there was a span of 14 bases. Germline loops: CDR1 MNHEY, CDR2 SVGAGI. In DNA, the CDR3 is TGTGCCAGCAGTTACCCCGGGGGGCCATTCTACGAGCAGTACTTC. Amino acid sequence: CASSYPGGPFYEQYF.

Comments on this clonotype: The junction departs from germline at one end; a sequencing error may be responsible. The chain is built from TRBV4-1 and TRBJ2-6, with D maybe TRBD2 (6 bases). The CDR3 contains 13 residues. In germline, CDR1 is MGHRA, CDR2 YSYEKL. The DNA of the CDR3 is TGCGCCAGCAGCCAAGACCCCTCACGGAGGGCTGAATTC. Protein sequence: CASSQDPSRRAEF.

This clonotype was seen a handful of times. The chain recombines TRBV14 with TRBJ1-2; unclear D gene. V was cut by 1 base and J by 4 bases, with 13 bases left in between. Germline loops: CDR1 SGHDN, CDR2 FVKESK. The CDR3 spans 15 residues. The CDR3 sequence is CASSQGDTYAYGYTF. CDR3 in DNA: TGTGCCAGCAGCCAAGGAGACACTTATGCCTATGGCTACACCTTC. The full variable domain, with the rest looked up from reference TRBV14 and TRBJ1-2, is EAGVTQFPSHSVIEKGQTVTLRCDPISGHDNLYWYRRVMGKEIKFLLHFVKESKQDESGMPNNRFLAERTGGTYSTLKVQPAELEDSGVYFCASSQGDTYAYGYTFGSGTRLTVV.

This clonotype was seen a few times. The V call is TRBV11-1, the J call TRBJ2-3; 9 bases fit TRBD2. Germline assignment: CDR1 SGHAT and CDR2 FQDESV (reference sequence). The CDR3 runs to 16 residues. The V segment lost 8 bases and the J segment 3 bases; nucleotides outside the gene matches: 12. The CDR3 DNA reads TGTGCCAGCCGCGGCGGGGGGGCTGTTGGAACAGATACGCAGTATTTT. Residues: CASRGGGAVGTDTQYF.

The table lists this clonotype with a few counts. This chain uses TRBV12-3 or TRBV12-4 with TRBJ2-1; 7 bases are a match to TRBD1. The J segment lost 6 bases and the V segment lost 6 bases, leaving 14 bases of the junction unmatched. This CDR3 contains 16 residues. CDR3 sequence: CASRRSGGQSTNEQFF. The CDR3 nucleotides are TGTGCCAGCAGGCGGTCAGGGGGACAAAGTACCAATGAGCAGTTCTTC.

This clonotype was detected a few times. J is TRBJ2-4 and V is TRBV7-2; 8 bases map to TRBD1. Germline assignment: CDR1 SGHTA and CDR2 FQGNSA. The CDR3 loop spans 17 amino acids. J lost 1 base, V lost 0 bases, and 5 bases had no gene match. CDR3 sequence (DNA): TGTGCCAGCAGCTTAGCGGTGGACAGGGTGGCCAAAAACATTCAGTACTTC. Translating it yields CASSLAVDRVAKNIQYF.

This clonotype occurred a few times. V and J are TRBV7-2 and TRBJ2-1; D ambiguous. CDR3 length equals 15 residues. V lost 4 bases to trimming and J lost 0 bases, with 10 bases between them. Germline V CDR1 and CDR2: SGHTA, FQGNSA. CDR3 nucleotides: TGTGCCAGCAGCTGGGTTCTGAGCTCCTACAATGAGCAGTTCTTC. Translating gives CASSWVLSSYNEQFF. The whole variable domain, filled in from reference TRBV7-2 and TRBJ2-1, reads GAGVSQSPSNKVTEKGKDVELRCDPISGHTALYWYRQSLGQGLEFLIYFQGNSAPDKSGLPSDRFSAERTGGSVSTLTIQRTQQEDSAVYLCASSWVLSSYNEQFFGPGTRLTVL.

This clonotype came up many times. The CDR3: CASSLDPGTDTQYF. The CDR3 DNA reads as TGTGCCAGCAGCTTAGATCCGGGAACAGATACGCAGTATTTT. This sequence joins TRBV7-2 and TRBJ2-3; TRBD2 is a possible D gene (5 bases). V lost 1 base to trimming and J lost 3 bases, with 8 bases between them. The germline gives CDR1 SGHTA, CDR2 FQGNSA. This CDR3 contains 14 residues.

This clonotype came up a few times. The chain couples TRBV7-9 to TRBJ2-3; D not certain. Trimming left V 5 bases short and J 0 bases short, with 9 bases between. CDR1 is SEHNR and CDR2 is FQNEAQ in the germline V gene (reference sequence). CDR3 length: 14 residues. As DNA, the CDR3 is TGTGCCAGCAGCCTCCTTTCCAGCACAGATACGCAGTATTTT. Protein sequence: CASSLLSSTDTQYF.

This clonotype was detected a few times. This rearrangement joins TRBV5-1 to TRBJ2-3; possible D gene TRBD2, 5 bases. Germline V gene sequence: CDR1 SGHRS, CDR2 YFSETQ. CDR3 length: 14 amino acids. Trimming stripped 5 bases from V and 1 base from J, with 11 bases between. The CDR3 is CASSLTMGTDTQYF. CDR3 sequence (DNA): TGCGCCAGCAGTCTGACTATGGGCACAGATACGCAGTATTTT. Based on the CDR3 plus reference TRBV5-1 and TRBJ2-3, the full variable domain is KAGVTQTPRYLIKTRGQQVTLSCSPISGHRSVSWYQQTPGQGLQFLFEYFSETQRNKGNFPGRFSGRQFSNSRSEMNVSTLELGDSALYLCASSLTMGTDTQYFGPGTRLTVL.

This clonotype showed up many times. This chain joins TRBV7-2 and TRBJ2-2; 7 nucleotides line up with TRBD2. This CDR3 is 14 amino acids long. Germline assignment: CDR1 SGHTA and CDR2 FQGNSA. Trimming cost V 2 bases and J 5 bases; bases outside gene matches: 2. This chain's CDR3 is CASSLQRGTGELFF. The DNA for the CDR3 is TGTGCCAGCAGCTTACAGCGGGGTACCGGGGAGCTGTTTTTT.

This clonotype was found a few times. The chain employs TRBV15 and TRBJ1-5; no clear D gene. In germline, CDR1 is LNHNV, CDR2 YYDKDF (reference sequence). This CDR3 is built from 14 residues. V was trimmed by 3 bases and J by 0 bases, leaving 6 bases between them. The CDR3, as DNA: TGTGCCACCAGCAGGGGAGCTAGCAATCAGCCCCAGCATTTT. Residues: CATSRGASNQPQHF.

This chain connects TRBV12-3 or TRBV12-4 to TRBJ1-1; D is perhaps TRBD1 (5 bases). The CDR3 runs to 12 residues. Deletions cut 3 bases from V and 6 bases from J, with 8 bases between. The CDR3: CASSLGRPEAFF. CDR3 sequence (DNA): TGTGCCAGCAGTTTGGGACGGCCTGAAGCTTTCTTT.

This clonotype was found a few times. The V call is TRBV5-1, the J call TRBJ1-1, with TRBD1 matching 9 bases. The germline CDR1 and CDR2 sequences are SGHRS and YFSETQ. The CDR3 loop spans 15 amino acids. V was pared by 5 bases and J by 6 bases, with 11 bases of the junction left unmatched. DNA for the CDR3: TGCGCCAGCAGAGATACCCGACAGGGGGTTGCTGAAGCTTTCTTT. Translating it yields CASRDTRQGVAEAFF. Supplemented by reference TRBV5-1 and TRBJ1-1, the full variable domain reads KAGVTQTPRYLIKTRGQQVTLSCSPISGHRSVSWYQQTPGQGLQFLFEYFSETQRNKGNFPGRFSGRQFSNSRSEMNVSTLELGDSALYLCASRDTRQGVAEAFFGQGTRLTVV.

There are a few counts of this clonotype. The V and J genes are TRBV29-1 and TRBJ1-1; D is possibly TRBD1 (5 bases). Germline CDR1 is SQVTM and CDR2 is ANQGSEA. The CDR3 spans 14 residues. The V end was cut by 3 bases, the J end by 7 bases, with 18 bases between. CDR3 nucleotide sequence: TGCAGCGTTGAGGGAAGGGCAGGGAATTATGAAGCTTTCTTT. Residues: CSVEGRAGNYEAFF. The variable domain in full, completed from reference TRBV29-1 and TRBJ1-1, reads SAVISQKPSRDICQRGTSLTIQCQVDSQVTMMFWYRQQPGQSLTLIATANQGSEATYESGFVIDKFPISRPNLTFSTLTVSNMSPEDSSIYLCSVEGRAGNYEAFFGQGTRLTVV.